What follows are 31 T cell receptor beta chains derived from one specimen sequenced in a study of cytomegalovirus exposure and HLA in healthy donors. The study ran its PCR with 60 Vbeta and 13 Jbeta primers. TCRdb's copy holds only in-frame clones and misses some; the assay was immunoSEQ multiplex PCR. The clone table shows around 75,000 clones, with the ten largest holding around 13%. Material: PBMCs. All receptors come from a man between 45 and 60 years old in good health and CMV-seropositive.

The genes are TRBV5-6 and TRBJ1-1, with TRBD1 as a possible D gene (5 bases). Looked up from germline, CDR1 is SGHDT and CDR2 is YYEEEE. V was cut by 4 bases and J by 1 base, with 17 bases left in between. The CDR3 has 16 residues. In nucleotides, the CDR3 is TGTGCCAGCAGCCGAAGTGACAGCCCCGCGAACACTGAAGCTTTCTTT. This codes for CASSRSDSPANTEAFF.

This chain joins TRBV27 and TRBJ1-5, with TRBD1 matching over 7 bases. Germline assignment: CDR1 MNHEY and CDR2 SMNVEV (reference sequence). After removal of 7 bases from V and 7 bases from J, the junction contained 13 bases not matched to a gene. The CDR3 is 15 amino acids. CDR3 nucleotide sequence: TGTGCCAGCATTTATACAGGGGATCTCGGCCAGCCCCAGCATTTT. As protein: CASIYTGDLGQPQHF.

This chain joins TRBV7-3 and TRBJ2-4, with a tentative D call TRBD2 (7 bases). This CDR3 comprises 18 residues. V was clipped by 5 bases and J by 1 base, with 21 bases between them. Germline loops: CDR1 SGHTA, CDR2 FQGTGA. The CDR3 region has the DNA TGTGCCAGCAGCCCGATCCCGGGGGGCCGTGACGCCAAAAACATTCAGTACTTC. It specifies CASSPIPGGRDAKNIQYF.

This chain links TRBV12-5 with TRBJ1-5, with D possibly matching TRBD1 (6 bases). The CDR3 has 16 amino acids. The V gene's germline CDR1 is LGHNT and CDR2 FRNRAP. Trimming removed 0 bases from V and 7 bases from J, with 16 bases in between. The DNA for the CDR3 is TGTGCTAGTGGTTTGGTCTTAGGGGGGGAAGGCCAGCCCCAGCATTTT. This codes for CASGLVLGGEGQPQHF.

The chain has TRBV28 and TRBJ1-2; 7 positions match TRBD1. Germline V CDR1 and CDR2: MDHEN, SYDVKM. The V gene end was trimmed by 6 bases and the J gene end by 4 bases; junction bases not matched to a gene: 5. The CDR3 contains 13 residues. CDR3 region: CASRLGQSYGYTF. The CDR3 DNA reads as TGTGCCAGCAGGCTGGGACAGTCCTATGGCTACACCTTC.

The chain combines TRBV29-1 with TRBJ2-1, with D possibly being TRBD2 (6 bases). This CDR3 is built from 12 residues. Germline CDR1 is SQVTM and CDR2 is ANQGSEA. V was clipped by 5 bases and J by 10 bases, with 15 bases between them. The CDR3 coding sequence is TGCAGCGTTACTCAGGGAGGCGGGGAGCAGTTCTTC. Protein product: CSVTQGGGEQFF.

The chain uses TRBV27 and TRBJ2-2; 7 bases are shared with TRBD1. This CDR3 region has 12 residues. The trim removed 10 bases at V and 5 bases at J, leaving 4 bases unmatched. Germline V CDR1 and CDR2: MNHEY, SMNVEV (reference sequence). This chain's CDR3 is CATAGGTGELFF. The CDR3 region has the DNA TGTGCCACAGCAGGGGGTACCGGGGAGCTGTTTTTT.

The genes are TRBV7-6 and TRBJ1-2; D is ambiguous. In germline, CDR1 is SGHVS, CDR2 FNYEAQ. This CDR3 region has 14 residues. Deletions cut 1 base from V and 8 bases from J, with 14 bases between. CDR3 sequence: CASSLERVGRGYTF. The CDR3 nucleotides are TGTGCCAGCAGCTTAGAGAGGGTCGGGAGGGGCTACACCTTC.

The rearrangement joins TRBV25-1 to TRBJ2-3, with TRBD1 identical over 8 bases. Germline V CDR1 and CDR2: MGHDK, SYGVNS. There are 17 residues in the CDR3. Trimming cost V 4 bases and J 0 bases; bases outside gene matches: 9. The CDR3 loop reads CASSVWGRGLSTDTQYF. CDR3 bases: TGTGCCAGCAGTGTTTGGGGCAGGGGGCTTAGCACAGATACGCAGTATTTT.

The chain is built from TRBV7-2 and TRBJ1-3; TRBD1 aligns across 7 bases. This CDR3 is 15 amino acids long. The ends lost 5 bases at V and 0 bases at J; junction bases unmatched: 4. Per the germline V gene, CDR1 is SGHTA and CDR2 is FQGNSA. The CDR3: CASSRRQGSGNTIYF. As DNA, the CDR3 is TGTGCCAGCAGCCGACGACAGGGCTCTGGAAACACCATATATTTT.

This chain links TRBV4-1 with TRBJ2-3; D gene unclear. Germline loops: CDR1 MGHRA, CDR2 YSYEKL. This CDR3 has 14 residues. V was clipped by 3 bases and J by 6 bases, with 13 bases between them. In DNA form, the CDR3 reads TGCGCCAGCAGCCAGGGCCCCCGGTGGGATACGCAGTATTTT. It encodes CASSQGPRWDTQYF.

The CDR3 sequence: CASSRLPSGNTDTQYF. The CDR3 DNA is TGTGCCAGCAGCCGCCTTCCCAGCGGCAACACAGATACGCAGTATTTT. The chain joins TRBV7-2 to TRBJ2-3; D perhaps matches TRBD2 (5 bases). This CDR3 contains 16 residues. Trimming took off 5 bases at V and 2 bases at J, with 17 bases between the two ends. Germline-derived CDR1 and CDR2 are SGHTA and FQGNSA.

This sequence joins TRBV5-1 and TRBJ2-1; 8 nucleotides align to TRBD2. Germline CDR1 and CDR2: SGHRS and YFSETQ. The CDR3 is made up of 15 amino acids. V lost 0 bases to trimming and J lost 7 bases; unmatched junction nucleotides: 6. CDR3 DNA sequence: TGCGCCAGCAGCTTGGGGGGACTAGGAGGGAATGAGCAGTTCTTC. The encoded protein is CASSLGGLGGNEQFF. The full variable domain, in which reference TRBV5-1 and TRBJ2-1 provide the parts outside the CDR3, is KAGVTQTPRYLIKTRGQQVTLSCSPISGHRSVSWYQQTPGQGLQFLFEYFSETQRNKGNFPGRFSGRQFSNSRSEMNVSTLELGDSALYLCASSLGGLGGNEQFFGPGTRLTVL.

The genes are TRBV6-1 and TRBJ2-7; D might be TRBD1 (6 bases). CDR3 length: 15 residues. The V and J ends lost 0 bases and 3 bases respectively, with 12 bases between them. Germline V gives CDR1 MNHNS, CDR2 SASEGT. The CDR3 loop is CASSEAVTGLYEQYF. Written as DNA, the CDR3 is TGTGCCAGCAGTGAAGCTGTGACAGGCCTCTACGAGCAGTACTTC.

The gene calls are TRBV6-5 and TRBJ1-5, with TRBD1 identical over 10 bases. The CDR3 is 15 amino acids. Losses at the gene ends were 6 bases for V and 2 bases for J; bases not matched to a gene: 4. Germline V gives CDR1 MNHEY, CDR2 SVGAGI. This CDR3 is CASSSGTGGNQPQHF. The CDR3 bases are TGTGCCAGCAGCTCCGGGACAGGGGGCAATCAGCCCCAGCATTTT.

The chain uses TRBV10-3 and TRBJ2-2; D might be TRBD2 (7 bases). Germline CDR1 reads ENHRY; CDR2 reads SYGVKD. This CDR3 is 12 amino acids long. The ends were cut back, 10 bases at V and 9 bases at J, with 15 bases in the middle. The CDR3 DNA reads TGTGCCACCATTGGGGGGGGCAGGGAGCTGTTTTTT. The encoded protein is CATIGGGRELFF.

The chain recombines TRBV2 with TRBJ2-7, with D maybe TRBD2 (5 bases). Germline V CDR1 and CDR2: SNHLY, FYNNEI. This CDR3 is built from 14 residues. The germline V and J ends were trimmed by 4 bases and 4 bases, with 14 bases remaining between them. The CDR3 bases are TGTGCCAGCAGTGTGGCAGGCGGGTTATACGAGCAGTACTTC. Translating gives CASSVAGGLYEQYF.

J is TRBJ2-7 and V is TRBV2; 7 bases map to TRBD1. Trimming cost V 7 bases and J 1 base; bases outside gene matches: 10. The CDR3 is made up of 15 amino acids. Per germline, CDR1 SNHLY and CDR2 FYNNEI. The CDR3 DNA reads TGTGCCAGCACCACAGACAGGGTAAGGTCCTACGAGCAGTACTTC. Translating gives CASTTDRVRSYEQYF.

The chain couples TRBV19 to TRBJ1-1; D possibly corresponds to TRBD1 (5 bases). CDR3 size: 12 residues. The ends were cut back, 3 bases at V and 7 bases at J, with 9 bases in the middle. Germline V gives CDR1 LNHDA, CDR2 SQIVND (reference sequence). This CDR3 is CASSIDQGEAFF. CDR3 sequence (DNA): TGTGCCAGTAGTATCGATCAGGGTGAAGCTTTCTTT.

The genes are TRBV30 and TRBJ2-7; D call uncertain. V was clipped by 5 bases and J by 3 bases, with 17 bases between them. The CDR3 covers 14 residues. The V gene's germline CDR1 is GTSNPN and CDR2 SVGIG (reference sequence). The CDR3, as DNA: TGTGCCTGGGCGACCCCGGGTTTTAGCTACGAGCAGTACGTC. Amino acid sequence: CAWATPGFSYEQYV.

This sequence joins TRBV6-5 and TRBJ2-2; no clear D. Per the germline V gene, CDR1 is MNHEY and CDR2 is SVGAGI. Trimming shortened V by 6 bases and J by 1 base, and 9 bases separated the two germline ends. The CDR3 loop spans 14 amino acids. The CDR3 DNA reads TGTGCCAGCAGGTGGAGCGTGAACACCGGGGAGCTGTTTTTT. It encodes CASRWSVNTGELFF.

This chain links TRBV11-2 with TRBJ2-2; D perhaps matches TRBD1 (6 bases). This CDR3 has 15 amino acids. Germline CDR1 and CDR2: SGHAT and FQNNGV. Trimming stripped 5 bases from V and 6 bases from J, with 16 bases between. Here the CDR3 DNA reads TGTGCCAGCAGCACGCAATCGTACAGGGCCGGGGAGCTGTTTTTT. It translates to CASSTQSYRAGELFF. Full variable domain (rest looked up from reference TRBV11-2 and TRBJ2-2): EAGVAQSPRYKIIEKRQSVAFWCNPISGHATLYWYQQILGQGPKLLIQFQNNGVVDDSQLPKDRFSAERLKGVDSTLKIQPAKLEDSAVYLCASSTQSYRAGELFFGEGSRLTVL.

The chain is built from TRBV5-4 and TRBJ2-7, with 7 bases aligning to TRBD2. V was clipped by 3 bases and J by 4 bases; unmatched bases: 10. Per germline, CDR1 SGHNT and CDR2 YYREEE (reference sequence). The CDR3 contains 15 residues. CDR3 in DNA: TGTGCCAGCAGCTGGGGGGGACGGTTCGAGTACGAGCAGTACTTC. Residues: CASSWGGRFEYEQYF.

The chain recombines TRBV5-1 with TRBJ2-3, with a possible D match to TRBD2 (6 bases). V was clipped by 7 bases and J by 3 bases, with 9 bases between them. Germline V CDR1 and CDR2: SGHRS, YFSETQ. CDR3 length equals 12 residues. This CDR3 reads CASEEGTDTQYF. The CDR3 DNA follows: TGCGCCAGCGAGGAGGGAACAGATACGCAGTATTTT.

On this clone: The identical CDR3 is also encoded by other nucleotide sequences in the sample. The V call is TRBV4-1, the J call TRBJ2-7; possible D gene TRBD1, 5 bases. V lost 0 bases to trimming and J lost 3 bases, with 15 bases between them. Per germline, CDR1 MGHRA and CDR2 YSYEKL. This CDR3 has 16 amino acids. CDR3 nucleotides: TGCGCCAGCAGCCAAGAAAAAAGGGGTCAAATCTACGAGCAGTACTTC. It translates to CASSQEKRGQIYEQYF.

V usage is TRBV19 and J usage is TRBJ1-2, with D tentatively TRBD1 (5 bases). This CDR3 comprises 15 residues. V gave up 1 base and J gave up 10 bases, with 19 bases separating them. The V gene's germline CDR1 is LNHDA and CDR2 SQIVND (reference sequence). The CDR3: CASSIVAFGGGDYTF. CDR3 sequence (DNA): TGTGCCAGTAGTATAGTAGCTTTCGGGGGAGGAGACTACACCTTC. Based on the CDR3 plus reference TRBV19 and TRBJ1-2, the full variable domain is DGGITQSPKYLFRKEGQNVTLSCEQNLNHDAMYWYRQDPGQGLRLIYYSQIVNDFQKGDIAEGYSVSREKKESFPLTVTSAQKNPTAFYLCASSIVAFGGGDYTFGSGTRLTVV.

The CDR3 sequence is CASSDGGNQPQHF. DNA for the CDR3: TGTGCCAGCAGTGACGGGGGGAATCAGCCCCAGCATTTT. This sequence joins TRBV6-5 and TRBJ1-5; D possibly corresponds to TRBD1 (5 bases). In germline, CDR1 is MNHEY, CDR2 SVGAGI. The V gene lost 5 bases and the J gene lost 4 bases, with 9 bases spanning the gap. The CDR3 is 13 residues long.

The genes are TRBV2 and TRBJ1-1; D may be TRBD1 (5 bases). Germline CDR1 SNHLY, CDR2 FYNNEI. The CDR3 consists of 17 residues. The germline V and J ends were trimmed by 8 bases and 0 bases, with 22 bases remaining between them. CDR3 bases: TGTGCCAGCTGCCGGGCCAAGGGGCGGCGCATGAACACTGAAGCTTTCTTT. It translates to CASCRAKGRRMNTEAFF.

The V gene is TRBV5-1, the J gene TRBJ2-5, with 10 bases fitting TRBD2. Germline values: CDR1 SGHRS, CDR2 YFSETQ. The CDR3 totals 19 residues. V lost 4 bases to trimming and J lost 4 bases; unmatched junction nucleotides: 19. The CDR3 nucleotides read TGCGCCAGCAGCCCGGGCGAGAGCGGGAGGGCCCTGGGGAGAGAGACCCAGTACTTC. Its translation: CASSPGESGRALGRETQYF.

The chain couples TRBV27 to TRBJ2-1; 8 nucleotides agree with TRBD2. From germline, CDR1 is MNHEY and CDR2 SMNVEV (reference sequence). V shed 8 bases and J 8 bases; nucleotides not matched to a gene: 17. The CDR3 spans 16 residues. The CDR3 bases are TGTGCCAGCTTTGGGTATGGCGGGGGGCTTCAGGATGAGCAGTTCTTC. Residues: CASFGYGGGLQDEQFF.

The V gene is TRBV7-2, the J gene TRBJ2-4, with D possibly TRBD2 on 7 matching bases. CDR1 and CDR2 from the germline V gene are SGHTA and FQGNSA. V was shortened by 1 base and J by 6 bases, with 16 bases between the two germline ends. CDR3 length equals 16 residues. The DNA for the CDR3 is TGTGCCAGCAGCTTAGGTTCCGGGGGGCGTAGAAACATTCAGTACTTC. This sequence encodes CASSLGSGGRRNIQYF.